A single sample gave rise to the 28 T cell receptor beta chains below, sequenced in a study of identifying expanded T cells in peripheral blood. Method: immunoSEQ multiplex PCR; TCRdb's copy keeps in-frame clones and lacks some. The sample includes about 91,000 clones, 88% of them seen just once. Sequencing was done on a sample of blood. All receptors come from a person aged 18-69 years in good health.

The chain joins TRBV29-1 to TRBJ1-1, with a weak D call TRBD1 (5 bases). CDR3 length: 11 amino acids. V lost 2 bases, J lost 6 bases, and 7 bases lay in between. Germline assignment: CDR1 SQVTM and CDR2 ANQGSEA. In nucleotides, the CDR3 is TGCAGCGTTGAAAGGGGCTCTGAAGCTTTCTTT. Amino acids: CSVERGSEAFF.

V usage is TRBV6-1 and J usage is TRBJ2-1; D gene ambiguous. The CDR3 consists of 13 residues. The germline V and J ends were trimmed by 5 bases and 9 bases, with 14 bases remaining between them. The germline V gene has CDR1 MNHNS and CDR2 SASEGT. In DNA, the CDR3 is TGTGCCAGCAGTCTGGACCCCCGAGGTGAGCAGTTCTTC. It yields the protein CASSLDPRGEQFF.

The chain has TRBV28 and TRBJ2-1; no definite D call. The CDR3 loop spans 15 amino acids. Between the trimmed V and J ends, which lost 2 bases and 1 base, there was a span of 9 bases. The germline CDR1 and CDR2 sequences are MDHEN and SYDVKM. CDR3 DNA sequence: TGTGCCAGCAGTTTACTCATAGGGTCCTACAATGAGCAGTTCTTC. This translates into CASSLLIGSYNEQFF.

The chain is built from TRBV6-4 and TRBJ2-3, with TRBD2 identical over 11 bases. V trimming: 2 bases; J trimming: 3 bases; junction bases outside the gene matches: 4. The CDR3 consists of 16 residues. Germline lookup yields CDR1 MRHNA and CDR2 SNTAGT. The CDR3 loop is CASSDVAGGPTDTQYF. The CDR3 nucleotides are TGTGCCAGCAGTGACGTAGCGGGAGGGCCGACAGATACGCAGTATTTT.

The J gene is TRBJ2-1, the V gene TRBV7-2; TRBD1 matches at 7 bases. V was pared by 5 bases and J by 5 bases, with 15 bases of the junction left unmatched. The CDR3 runs 17 residues. Germline CDR1 SGHTA, CDR2 FQGNSA. CDR3 in DNA: TGTGCCAGCAGCCTCCACGAGAGCGGCAGGGGGAACAATGAGCAGTTCTTC. It encodes CASSLHESGRGNNEQFF.

The gene calls are TRBV5-5 and TRBJ2-3, with a weak D call TRBD2 (6 bases). This CDR3 comprises 15 residues. V lost 1 base, J lost 3 bases, and 12 bases lay in between. The V gene's germline CDR1 is SGHKS and CDR2 YYEKEE (reference sequence). CDR3 sequence reads: CASSLFGGRTDTQYF. For the CDR3, the DNA is TGTGCCAGCAGCTTGTTCGGGGGAAGAACAGATACGCAGTATTTT.

The chain carries TRBV7-8 and TRBJ2-7, with a weak D call TRBD2 (6 bases). Germline V CDR1 and CDR2: SGHVS, FQNEAQ. The CDR3 is 13 amino acids. V was pared by 5 bases and J by 3 bases, with 11 bases between. The CDR3 spells CASSGGLLYEQYF. The DNA for the CDR3 is TGTGCCAGCAGCGGGGGACTGCTCTACGAGCAGTACTTC.

The rearrangement joins TRBV9 to TRBJ1-1; weak D call: TRBD1 (5 bases). The length of the CDR3 is 16 residues. Germline V gives CDR1 SGDLS, CDR2 YYNGEE. The ends were cut back, 4 bases at V and 1 base at J, with 17 bases in the middle. CDR3 coding DNA: TGTGCCAGCAGCCCCGGGTTTGGGGGGAGGAACACTGAAGCTTTCTTT. Its protein is CASSPGFGGRNTEAFF.

V is TRBV2 and J is TRBJ1-4; D gene ambiguous. The CDR3 has 11 amino acids. V was clipped by 7 bases and J by 8 bases, with 8 bases between them. Germline V CDR1 and CDR2: SNHLY, FYNNEI. The CDR3 sequence: CASNTREKLFF. The DNA for the CDR3 is TGTGCCAGCAACACAAGGGAAAAACTGTTTTTT.

The chain couples TRBV27 to TRBJ1-5; TRBD1 might be the D (5 bases). Germline assignment: CDR1 MNHEY and CDR2 SMNVEV (reference sequence). The CDR3 has 13 residues. The ends were cut back, 3 bases at V and 4 bases at J, with 7 bases in the middle. CDR3 DNA: TGTGCCAGCAGTTTTGGGGGGAATCAGCCCCAGCATTTT. The encoded protein is CASSFGGNQPQHF.

The chain couples TRBV4-2 to TRBJ2-2; 11 positions agree with TRBD1. The CDR3 has 15 residues. Trimming removed 3 bases from V and 4 bases from J; junction bases left unmatched: 1. Germline CDR1 and CDR2: LGHNA and YNFKEQ. The CDR3 is CASSQGQGGTGELFF. For the CDR3, the DNA is TGTGCCAGCAGCCAGGGACAGGGGGGCACCGGGGAGCTGTTTTTT.

The J gene is TRBJ1-1, the V gene TRBV10-3; maybe TRBD1 (6 bases). The CDR3 length is 13 residues. V lost 8 bases and J lost 3, with 13 bases in between. Germline V gene lookup returns CDR1 ENHRY and CDR2 SYGVKD. CDR3 loop: CAIALQGYTEAFF. In nucleotides, the CDR3 is TGTGCCATCGCGCTCCAGGGGTACACTGAAGCTTTCTTT.

This chain uses TRBV4-1 with TRBJ2-1; 12 bases map to TRBD2. Losses at the gene ends were 4 bases for V and 8 bases for J; bases not matched to a gene: 6. CDR1 is MGHRA and CDR2 is YSYEKL in the germline V gene. This CDR3 has 15 amino acids. Written as DNA, the CDR3 is TGCGCCAGCAGCCGGGCCCTAGCGGGAGGGGATGAGCAGTTCTTC. Its translation is CASSRALAGGDEQFF.

The chain combines TRBV9 with TRBJ2-3; D is ambiguous. The germline V gene encodes CDR1 SGDLS and CDR2 YYNGEE. V was trimmed by 4 bases and J by 2 bases, leaving 14 bases between them. The CDR3 contains 15 residues. The CDR3 DNA sequence: TGTGCCAGCAGCCCGGAGCCCCCCCCCACAGATACGCAGTATTTT. Its translation is CASSPEPPPTDTQYF.

This sequence joins TRBV5-4 and TRBJ2-2, with TRBD1 matching 10 bases. The CDR3 sequence is 16 residues long. V shed 6 bases, J shed 5 bases, and the junction held 10 bases outside the gene matches. Germline CDR1 is SGHNT and CDR2 is YYREEE (reference sequence). Here the CDR3 reads CASTPRGQGKTGELFF. Here the CDR3 DNA reads TGTGCCAGCACCCCGAGGGGACAGGGGAAGACCGGGGAGCTGTTTTTT.

The rearrangement links TRBV10-3 to TRBJ2-7, with 9 bases that match TRBD2. V shed 1 base, J shed 5 bases, and the junction held 6 bases outside the gene matches. The CDR3 runs 15 residues. Germline values: CDR1 ENHRY, CDR2 SYGVKD. CDR3: CAISEYSGSGDEQYF. CDR3 bases: TGTGCCATCAGTGAGTATAGCGGGAGCGGAGACGAGCAGTACTTC.

V gene TRBV7-3 combines with J gene TRBJ1-1; weak D call: TRBD1 (6 bases). Trimming took 5 bases from V and 1 from J, leaving 8 bases between them. Germline lookup yields CDR1 SGHTA and CDR2 FQGTGA. The CDR3 is made up of 13 amino acids. CDR3 residues: CASSTDRNTEAFF. For the CDR3, the DNA is TGTGCCAGCAGCACGGACAGGAACACTGAAGCTTTCTTT.

This rearrangement joins TRBV6-1 to TRBJ1-2, with D unresolved. The germline V gene encodes CDR1 MNHNS and CDR2 SASEGT. The CDR3 totals 11 residues. V dropped 3 bases and J dropped 4 bases, with 3 bases sitting between them. CDR3 sequence reads: CASSEIYGYTF. Here the CDR3 DNA reads TGTGCCAGCAGTGAGATCTATGGCTACACCTTC.

The V call is TRBV19, the J call TRBJ2-3; no clear D. CDR3 length: 15 residues. Trimming left V 1 base short and J 6 bases short, with 14 bases between. Germline assignment: CDR1 LNHDA and CDR2 SQIVND (reference sequence). Here the CDR3 DNA reads TGTGCCAGTAGTATAGGTTTGGGCATTGGGGATACGCAGTATTTT. It yields the protein CASSIGLGIGDTQYF.

The CDR3 DNA reads as TGTGCCAGCACCCCCGGGGGCGGGAACTATGGCTACACCTTC. Protein: CASTPGGGNYGYTF. This sequence joins TRBV5-4 and TRBJ1-2, with D maybe TRBD1 (6 bases). Looked up from germline, CDR1 is SGHNT and CDR2 is YYREEE (reference sequence). The CDR3 has 14 amino acids. V was shortened by 6 bases and J by 2 bases, with 14 bases between the two germline ends.

The chain carries TRBV9 and TRBJ2-3; TRBD2 matches 9 bases. Losses at the gene ends were 2 bases for V and 5 bases for J; bases not matched to a gene: 3. Per the germline V gene, CDR1 is SGDLS and CDR2 is YYNGEE. This CDR3 comprises 14 residues. CDR3 protein: CASSVLSGGDTQYF. CDR3 DNA: TGTGCCAGCAGCGTCCTTAGCGGGGGAGATACGCAGTATTTT.

This sequence joins TRBV18 and TRBJ2-7, with D unresolved. From germline, CDR1 is KGHSH and CDR2 LQKENI. This CDR3 region has 13 residues. Trimming stripped 3 bases from V and 3 bases from J, with 9 bases between. The CDR3 reads CASSPDGFYEQYF. CDR3 in DNA: TGTGCCAGCTCACCGGACGGCTTCTACGAGCAGTACTTC.

This chain links TRBV27 with TRBJ1-1; D is uncertain. Germline CDR1 is MNHEY and CDR2 is SMNVEV (reference sequence). V dropped 5 bases and J dropped 8 bases, with 18 bases sitting between them. CDR3 size: 14 residues. The DNA for the CDR3 is TGTGCCAGCAGTGGGTCGAGCCTTGCGTTGGAAGCTTTCTTT. It codes for CASSGSSLALEAFF.

As to this clone: The sample holds other DNA sequences that translate to the same CDR3. The DNA for the CDR3 is TGTGCCAGCAGCGTAGGGACTAGCGGGTACGAGCAGTACTTC. Translation gives CASSVGTSGYEQYF. This chain uses TRBV9 with TRBJ2-7; the match to TRBD2 covers 11 bases. Trimming at V came to 0 bases and at J to 4 bases, leaving 0 bases not matched to a gene. CDR1 and CDR2 from the germline V gene are SGDLS and YYNGEE. The CDR3 runs 14 residues. Using reference TRBV9 and TRBJ2-7 for the parts outside the CDR3, the full variable domain is DSGVTQTPKHLITATGQRVTLRCSPRSGDLSVYWYQQSLDQGLQFLIQYYNGEERAKGNILERFSAQQFPDLHSELNLSSLELGDSALYFCASSVGTSGYEQYFGPGTRLTVT.

The rearrangement links TRBV7-8 to TRBJ2-3; tentatively, D is TRBD2 (7 bases). Germline lookup yields CDR1 SGHVS and CDR2 FQNEAQ. There are 15 residues in the CDR3. V dropped 1 base and J dropped 9 bases, with 17 bases sitting between them. CDR3 bases: TGTGCCAGCAGCTTAGAAAGGGGGGGCTTCGCGACGCAGTATTTT. Its protein product is CASSLERGGFATQYF.

This chain uses TRBV4-1 with TRBJ2-5; D call uncertain. The germline V gene has CDR1 MGHRA and CDR2 YSYEKL. V gave up 3 bases and J gave up 2 bases, with 10 bases separating them. The CDR3 loop spans 14 amino acids. CDR3 DNA sequence: TGCGCCAGCAGCCATGCTGAGGTACAAGAGACCCAGTACTTC. Protein sequence: CASSHAEVQETQYF.

This chain joins TRBV10-3 and TRBJ1-3; D is unclear. The V end was cut by 3 bases, the J end by 3 bases, with 6 bases between. The CDR3 is 13 amino acids. Germline V lookup: CDR1 ENHRY, CDR2 SYGVKD. CDR3 residues: CAISETVGNTIYF. Written as DNA, the CDR3 is TGTGCCATCAGTGAAACAGTTGGAAACACCATATATTTT.

In its sample, this clone is medium-sized. CDR3 nucleotide sequence: TGTGCCAGCAGTGAAGGGGGGCATCAGCCCCAGCATTTT. Protein product: CASSEGGHQPQHF. This chain connects TRBV6-1 to TRBJ1-5, with D perhaps matching TRBD1 (6 bases). V shed 1 base and J shed 5 bases, with 6 bases lying between them. The CDR3 is 13 amino acids. In germline, CDR1 is MNHNS, CDR2 SASEGT.